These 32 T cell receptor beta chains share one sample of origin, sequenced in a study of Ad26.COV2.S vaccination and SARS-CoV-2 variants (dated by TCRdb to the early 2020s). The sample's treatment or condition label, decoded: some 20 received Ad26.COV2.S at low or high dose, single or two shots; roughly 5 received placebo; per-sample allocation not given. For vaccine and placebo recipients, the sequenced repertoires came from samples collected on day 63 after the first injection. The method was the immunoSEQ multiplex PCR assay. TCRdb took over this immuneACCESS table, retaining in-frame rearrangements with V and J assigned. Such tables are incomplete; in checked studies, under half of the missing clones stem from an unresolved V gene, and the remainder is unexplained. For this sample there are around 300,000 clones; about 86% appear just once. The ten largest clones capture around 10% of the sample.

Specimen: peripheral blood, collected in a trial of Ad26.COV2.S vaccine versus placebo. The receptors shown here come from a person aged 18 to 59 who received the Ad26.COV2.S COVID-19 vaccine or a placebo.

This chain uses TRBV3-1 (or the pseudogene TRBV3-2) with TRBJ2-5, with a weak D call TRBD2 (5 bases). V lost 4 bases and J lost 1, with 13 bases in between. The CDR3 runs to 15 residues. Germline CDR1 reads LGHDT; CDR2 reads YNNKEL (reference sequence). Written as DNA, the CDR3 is TGTGCCAGCAGCCTTCGAGGCGGGCTCCAAGAGACCCAGTACTTC. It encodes CASSLRGGLQETQYF.

The CDR3 nucleotides read TGTGCCAGCAGCACAAAGACAGGGACCCCCTACGAGCAGTACTTC. Protein product: CASSTKTGTPYEQYF. V and J are TRBV11-1 and TRBJ2-7; 7 bases match TRBD1. Unmatched junction bases numbered 9, after V lost 5 bases and J lost 2 bases. The CDR3 sequence is 15 residues long. CDR1 and CDR2 (germline): SGHAT, FQDESV (reference sequence).

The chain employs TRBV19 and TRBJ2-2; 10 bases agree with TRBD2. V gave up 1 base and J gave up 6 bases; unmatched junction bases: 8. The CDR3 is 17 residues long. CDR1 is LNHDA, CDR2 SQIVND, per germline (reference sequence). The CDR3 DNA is TGTGCCAGTAGTATAGGTGCTAGCGGGAGTTTAGCCGGGGAGCTGTTTTTT. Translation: CASSIGASGSLAGELFF.

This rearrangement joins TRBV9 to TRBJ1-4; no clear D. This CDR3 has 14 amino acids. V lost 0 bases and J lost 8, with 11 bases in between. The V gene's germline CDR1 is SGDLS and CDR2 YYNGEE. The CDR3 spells CASSVGAKGEKLFF. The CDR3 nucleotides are TGTGCCAGCAGCGTAGGGGCCAAAGGGGAAAAACTGTTTTTT.

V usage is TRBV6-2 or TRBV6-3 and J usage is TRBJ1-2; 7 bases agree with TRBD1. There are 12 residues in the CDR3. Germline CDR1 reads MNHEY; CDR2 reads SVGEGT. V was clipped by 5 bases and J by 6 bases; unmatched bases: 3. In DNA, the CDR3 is TGTGCCAGCAGTCAGGGGGAGGATGGCTACACCTTC. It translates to CASSQGEDGYTF.

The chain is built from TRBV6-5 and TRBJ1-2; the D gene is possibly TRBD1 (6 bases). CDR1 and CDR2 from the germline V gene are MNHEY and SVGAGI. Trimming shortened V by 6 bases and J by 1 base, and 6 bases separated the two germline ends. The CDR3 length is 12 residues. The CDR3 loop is CASRDSNYGYTF. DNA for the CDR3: TGTGCCAGCAGGGACAGTAACTATGGCTACACCTTC.

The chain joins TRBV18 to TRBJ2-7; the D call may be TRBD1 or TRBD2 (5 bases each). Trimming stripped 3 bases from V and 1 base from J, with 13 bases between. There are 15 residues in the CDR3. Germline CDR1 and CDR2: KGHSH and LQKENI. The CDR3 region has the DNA TGTGCCAGCTCACCGACCGGGACGCCGTCCTACGAGCAGTACTTC. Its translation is CASSPTGTPSYEQYF.

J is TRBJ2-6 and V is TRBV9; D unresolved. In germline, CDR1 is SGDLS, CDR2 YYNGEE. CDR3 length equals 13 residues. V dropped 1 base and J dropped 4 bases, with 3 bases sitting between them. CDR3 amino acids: CASSVSGANVLTF. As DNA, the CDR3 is TGTGCCAGCAGCGTATCCGGGGCCAACGTCCTGACTTTC.

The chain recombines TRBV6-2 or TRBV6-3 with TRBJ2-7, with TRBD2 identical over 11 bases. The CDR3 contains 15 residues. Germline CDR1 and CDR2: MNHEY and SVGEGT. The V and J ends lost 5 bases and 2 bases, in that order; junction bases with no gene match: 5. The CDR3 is CASSIPGLAAYEQYF. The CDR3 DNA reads TGTGCCAGCAGTATCCCGGGACTAGCGGCCTACGAGCAGTACTTC.

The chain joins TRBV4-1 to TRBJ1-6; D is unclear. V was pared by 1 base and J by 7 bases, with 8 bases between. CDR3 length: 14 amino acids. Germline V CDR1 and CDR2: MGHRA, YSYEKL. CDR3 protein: CASSQGPRNSPLHF. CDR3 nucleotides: TGCGCCAGCAGCCAAGGCCCACGGAATTCACCCCTCCACTTT.

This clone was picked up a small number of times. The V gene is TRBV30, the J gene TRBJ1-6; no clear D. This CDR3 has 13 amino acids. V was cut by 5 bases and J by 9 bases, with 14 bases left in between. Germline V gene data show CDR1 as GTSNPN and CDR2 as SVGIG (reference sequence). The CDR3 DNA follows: TGTGCCTGGGGATGGACTTCTGGTTCACCCCTCCACTTT. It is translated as CAWGWTSGSPLHF.

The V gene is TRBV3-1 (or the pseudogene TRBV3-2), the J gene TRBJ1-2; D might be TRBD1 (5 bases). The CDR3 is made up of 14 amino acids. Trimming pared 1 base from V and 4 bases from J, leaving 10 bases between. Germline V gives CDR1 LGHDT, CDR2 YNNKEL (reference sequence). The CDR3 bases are TGTGCCAGCAGCCAAGTGGGGGGTAGCTATGGCTACACCTTC. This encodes CASSQVGGSYGYTF.

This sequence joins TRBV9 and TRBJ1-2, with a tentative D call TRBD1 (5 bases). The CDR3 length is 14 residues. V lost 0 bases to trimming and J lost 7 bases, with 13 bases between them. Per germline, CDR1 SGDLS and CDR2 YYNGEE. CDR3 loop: CASSVDQGRAGYTF. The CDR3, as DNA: TGTGCCAGCAGCGTAGACCAGGGACGTGCTGGCTACACCTTC.

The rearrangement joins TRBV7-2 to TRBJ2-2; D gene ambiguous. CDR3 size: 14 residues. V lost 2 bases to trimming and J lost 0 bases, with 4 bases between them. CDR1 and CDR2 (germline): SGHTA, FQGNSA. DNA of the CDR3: TGTGCCAGCAGCTTATTCTCGAACACCGGGGAGCTGTTTTTT. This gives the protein CASSLFSNTGELFF.

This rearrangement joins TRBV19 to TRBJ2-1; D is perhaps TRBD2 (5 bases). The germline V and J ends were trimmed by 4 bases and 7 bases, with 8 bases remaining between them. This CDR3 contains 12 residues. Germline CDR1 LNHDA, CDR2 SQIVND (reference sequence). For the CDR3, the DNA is TGTGCCAGTAGTAACCGGGGTAATGAGCAGTTCTTC. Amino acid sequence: CASSNRGNEQFF. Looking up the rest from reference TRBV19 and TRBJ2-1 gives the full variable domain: DGGITQSPKYLFRKEGQNVTLSCEQNLNHDAMYWYRQDPGQGLRLIYYSQIVNDFQKGDIAEGYSVSREKKESFPLTVTSAQKNPTAFYLCASSNRGNEQFFGPGTRLTVL.

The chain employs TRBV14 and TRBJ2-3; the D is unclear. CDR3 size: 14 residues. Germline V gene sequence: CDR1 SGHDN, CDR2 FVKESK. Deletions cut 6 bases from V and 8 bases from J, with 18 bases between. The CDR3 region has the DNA TGTGCCAGCAGTACGACCTCACCACCCGGTACGCAGTATTTT. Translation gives CASSTTSPPGTQYF.

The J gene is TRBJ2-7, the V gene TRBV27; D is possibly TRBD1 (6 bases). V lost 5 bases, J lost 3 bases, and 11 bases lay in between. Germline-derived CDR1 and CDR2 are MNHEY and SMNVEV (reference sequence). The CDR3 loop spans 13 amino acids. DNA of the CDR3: TGTGCCAGCAGTACCCTACAGGGCTACGAGCAGTACTTC. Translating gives CASSTLQGYEQYF.

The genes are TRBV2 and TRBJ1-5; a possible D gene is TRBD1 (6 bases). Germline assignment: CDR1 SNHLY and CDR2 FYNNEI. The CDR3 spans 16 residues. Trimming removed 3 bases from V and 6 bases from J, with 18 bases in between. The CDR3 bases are TGTGCCAGCAGTGACAGGTTGTCAGGGGCCAGTCAGCCCCAGCATTTT. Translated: CASSDRLSGASQPQHF. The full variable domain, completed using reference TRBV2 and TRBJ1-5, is EPEVTQTPSHQVTQMGQEVILRCVPISNHLYFYWYRQILGQKVEFLVSFYNNEISEKSEIFDDQFSVERPDGSNFTLKIRSTKLEDSAMYFCASSDRLSGASQPQHFGDGTRLSIL.

The CDR3 coding sequence is TGTGCCAGCAGCCAAGCGAGACAGGCACGTTCTGCCCAGTACTTC. It is translated as CASSQARQARSAQYF. V gene TRBV3-1 (or the pseudogene TRBV3-2) combines with J gene TRBJ2-5, with a possible D match to TRBD1 (6 bases). Looked up from germline, CDR1 is LGHDT and CDR2 is YNNKEL (reference sequence). V shed 1 base and J shed 9 bases, with 18 bases lying between them. The CDR3 consists of 15 residues.

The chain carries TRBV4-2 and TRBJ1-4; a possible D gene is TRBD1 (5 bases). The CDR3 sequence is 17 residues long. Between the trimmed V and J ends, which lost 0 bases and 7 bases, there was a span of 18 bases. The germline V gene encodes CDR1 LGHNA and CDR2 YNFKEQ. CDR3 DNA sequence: TGTGCCAGCAGCCAAGATAGTTGGTCGGGGCTGGCTGAAAAACTGTTTTTT. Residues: CASSQDSWSGLAEKLFF.

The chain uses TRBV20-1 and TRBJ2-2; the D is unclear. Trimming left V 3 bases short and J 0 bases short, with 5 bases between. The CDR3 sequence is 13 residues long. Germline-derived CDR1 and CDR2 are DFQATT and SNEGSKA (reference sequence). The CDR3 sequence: CSASHTNTGELFF. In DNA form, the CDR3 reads TGCAGTGCTAGTCACACGAACACCGGGGAGCTGTTTTTT.

The CDR3 DNA sequence: TGCGCCAGCAGCTTGGTTGGGCCGACAGGATTGAATGAAAAACTGTTTTTT. Translation: CASSLVGPTGLNEKLFF. The chain uses TRBV5-1 and TRBJ1-4, with D perhaps TRBD1 (6 bases). The CDR3 is 17 amino acids. Germline loops: CDR1 SGHRS, CDR2 YFSETQ. The germline V and J ends were trimmed by 0 bases and 5 bases, with 17 bases remaining between them. Looking up the rest from reference TRBV5-1 and TRBJ1-4 gives the full variable domain: KAGVTQTPRYLIKTRGQQVTLSCSPISGHRSVSWYQQTPGQGLQFLFEYFSETQRNKGNFPGRFSGRQFSNSRSEMNVSTLELGDSALYLCASSLVGPTGLNEKLFFGSGTQLSVL.

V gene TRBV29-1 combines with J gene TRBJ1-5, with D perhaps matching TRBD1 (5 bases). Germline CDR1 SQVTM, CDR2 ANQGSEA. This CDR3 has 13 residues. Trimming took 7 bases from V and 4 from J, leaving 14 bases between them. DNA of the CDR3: TGCAGCGCTCCGGGACGTAGGAATCAGCCCCAGCATTTT. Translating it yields CSAPGRRNQPQHF. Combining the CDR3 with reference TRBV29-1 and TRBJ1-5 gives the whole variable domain SAVISQKPSRDICQRGTSLTIQCQVDSQVTMMFWYRQQPGQSLTLIATANQGSEATYESGFVIDKFPISRPNLTFSTLTVSNMSPEDSSIYLCSAPGRRNQPQHFGDGTRLSIL.

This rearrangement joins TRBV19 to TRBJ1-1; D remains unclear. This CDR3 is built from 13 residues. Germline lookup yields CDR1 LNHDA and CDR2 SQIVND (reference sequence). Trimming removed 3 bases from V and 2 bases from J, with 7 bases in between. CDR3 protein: CASSMEFNTEAFF. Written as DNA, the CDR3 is TGTGCCAGTAGTATGGAGTTTAACACTGAAGCTTTCTTT.

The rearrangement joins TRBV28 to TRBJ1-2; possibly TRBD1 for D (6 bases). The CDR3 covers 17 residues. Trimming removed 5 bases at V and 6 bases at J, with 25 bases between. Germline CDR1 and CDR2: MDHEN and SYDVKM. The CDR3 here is CASSTRVGAETINGYTF. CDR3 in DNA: TGTGCCAGCAGTACCCGGGTGGGGGCGGAAACAATTAATGGCTACACCTTC.

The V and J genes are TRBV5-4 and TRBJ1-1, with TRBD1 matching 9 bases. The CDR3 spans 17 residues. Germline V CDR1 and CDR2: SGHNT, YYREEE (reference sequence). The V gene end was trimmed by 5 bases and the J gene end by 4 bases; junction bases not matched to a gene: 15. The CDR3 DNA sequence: TGTGCCAGCAGTCCGGGACAGGGAGAGGGAAAGGGCACTGAAGCTTTCTTT. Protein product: CASSPGQGEGKGTEAFF.

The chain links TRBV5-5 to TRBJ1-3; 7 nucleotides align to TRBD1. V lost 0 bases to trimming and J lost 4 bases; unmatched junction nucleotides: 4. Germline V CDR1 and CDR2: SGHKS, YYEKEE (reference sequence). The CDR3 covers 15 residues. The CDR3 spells CASSLGGTAGNTIYF. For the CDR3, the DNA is TGTGCCAGCAGCTTGGGAGGGACAGCAGGAAACACCATATATTTT.

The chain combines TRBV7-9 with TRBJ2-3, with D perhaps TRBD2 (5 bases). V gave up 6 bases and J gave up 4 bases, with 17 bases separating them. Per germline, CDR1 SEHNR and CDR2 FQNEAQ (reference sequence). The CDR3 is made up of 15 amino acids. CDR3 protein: CASSRVGAVSDTQYF. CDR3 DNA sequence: TGTGCCAGCAGTAGGGTGGGAGCGGTATCAGATACGCAGTATTTT.

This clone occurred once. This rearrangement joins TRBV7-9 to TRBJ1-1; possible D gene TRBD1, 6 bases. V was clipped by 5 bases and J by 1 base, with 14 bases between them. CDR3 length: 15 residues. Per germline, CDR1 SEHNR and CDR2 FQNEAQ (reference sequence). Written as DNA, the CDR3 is TGTGCCAGCAGCCCATACAGGGCGGAGAACACTGAAGCTTTCTTT. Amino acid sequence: CASSPYRAENTEAFF.

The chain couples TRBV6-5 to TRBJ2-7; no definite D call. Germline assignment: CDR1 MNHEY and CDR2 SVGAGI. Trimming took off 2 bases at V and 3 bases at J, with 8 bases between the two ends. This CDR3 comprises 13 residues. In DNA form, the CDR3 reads TGTGCCAGCAGTTACCTCGCTAGCTACGAGCAGTACTTC. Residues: CASSYLASYEQYF.

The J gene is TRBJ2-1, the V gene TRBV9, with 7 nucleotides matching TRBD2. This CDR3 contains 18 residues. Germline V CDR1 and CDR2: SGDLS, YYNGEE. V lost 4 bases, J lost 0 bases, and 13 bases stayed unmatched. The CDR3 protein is CASSQWAGESDSYNEQFF. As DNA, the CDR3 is TGTGCCAGCAGCCAGTGGGCGGGAGAGTCGGACTCCTACAATGAGCAGTTCTTC.

The CDR3 nucleotides read TGTGCCAGCAGCGTGACTAGCGGCAATGAGCAGTTCTTC. Its translation is CASSVTSGNEQFF. The chain couples TRBV9 to TRBJ2-1; 9 positions match TRBD2. J lost 6 bases, V lost 2 bases, and 0 bases had no gene match. The germline gives CDR1 SGDLS, CDR2 YYNGEE. There are 13 residues in the CDR3.